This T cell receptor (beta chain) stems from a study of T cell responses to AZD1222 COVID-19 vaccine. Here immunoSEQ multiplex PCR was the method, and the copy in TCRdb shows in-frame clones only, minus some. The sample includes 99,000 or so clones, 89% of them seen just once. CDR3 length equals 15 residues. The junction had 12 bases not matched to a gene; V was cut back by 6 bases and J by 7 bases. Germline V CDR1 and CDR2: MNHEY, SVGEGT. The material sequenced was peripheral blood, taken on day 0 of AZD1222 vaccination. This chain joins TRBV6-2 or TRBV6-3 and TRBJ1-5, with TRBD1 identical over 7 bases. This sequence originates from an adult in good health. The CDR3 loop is CASSPTGDVRQPQHF. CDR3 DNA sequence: TGTGCCAGCAGCCCCACAGGGGACGTCCGGCAGCCCCAGCATTTT.